The clone carrying this T cell receptor beta chain was observed a few times. This record belongs to a study of control samples from healthy donors and cancer patients. Generated by immunoSEQ multiplex PCR, the TCRdb table keeps only in-frame clones and is missing some. Of 99,000 or so clones listed, 82% are singletons. Trimming cost V 6 bases and J 2 bases, with 10 bases left between them. In germline, CDR1 is SGHTA, CDR2 FQGNSA. The CDR3 extends over 13 amino acids. The sample taken for sequencing was blood. The chain uses TRBV7-2 and TRBJ2-5; no firm D call. The sequence derives from a man aged 55-75 years in good health. The CDR3 here is CASSSERQETQYF. The DNA for the CDR3 is TGTGCCAGCAGTTCGGAAAGACAAGAGACCCAGTACTTC.